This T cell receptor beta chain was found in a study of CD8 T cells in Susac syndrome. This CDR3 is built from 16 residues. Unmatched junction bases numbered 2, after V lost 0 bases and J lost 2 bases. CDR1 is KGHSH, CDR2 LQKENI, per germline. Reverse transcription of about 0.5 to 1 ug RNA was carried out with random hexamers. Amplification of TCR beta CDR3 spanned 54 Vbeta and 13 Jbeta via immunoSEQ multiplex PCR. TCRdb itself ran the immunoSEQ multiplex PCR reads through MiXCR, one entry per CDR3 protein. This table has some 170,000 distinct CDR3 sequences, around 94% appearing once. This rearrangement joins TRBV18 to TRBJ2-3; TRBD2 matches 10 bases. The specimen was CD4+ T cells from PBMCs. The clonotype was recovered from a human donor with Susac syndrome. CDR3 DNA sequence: TGTGCCAGCTCACCACCGAGCGGGGGGGACACAGATACGCAGTATTTT. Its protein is CASSPPSGGDTDTQYF.